Listed here are 27 T cell receptor beta chains from one sample, sequenced in a study of Graves' ophthalmopathy and Graves' hyperthyroidism (dated by TCRdb to between 2018 and 2020). Sequencing was performed on an Illumina HiSeq 2000. TCR beta CDR3 regions were amplified from RNA transcripts for repertoire sequencing. A first-round RT-PCR used HTBI primers with the Qiagen OneStep RT-PCR kit, followed by a second-round multiplex PCR, size selection and purification. TCRdb trimmed public reads at Q25 via fastp, called clones via MiXCR and kept in-frame beta chains. Under each unique CDR3 protein, matching rows form one entry showing the most common genes and DNA. Here the sample has 300,000 to 400,000 distinct CDR3 sequences; under 20% occur a single time. Of the sample, more than 9% is held by the ten largest clones. Specimen: peripheral blood. All receptors derive from an adult man with Graves' ophthalmopathy.

There are many counts of this clonotype. The chain joins TRBV11-2 to TRBJ1-1; unclear D gene. CDR1 is SGHAT, CDR2 FQNNGV, per germline. Trimming cost V 5 bases and J 5 bases, with 15 bases left between them. CDR3 length: 14 residues. This CDR3 is CASSDPGLETEAFF. The CDR3 DNA reads TGTGCCAGCAGCGACCCCGGGCTGGAGACTGAAGCTTTCTTT.

The V gene is TRBV30, the J gene TRBJ1-3, with D perhaps TRBD1 (5 bases). This CDR3 has 14 residues. CDR1 is GTSNPN, CDR2 SVGIG, per germline (reference sequence). The V gene lost 5 bases and the J gene lost 1 base, with 12 bases spanning the gap. CDR3 sequence (DNA): TGTGCCTGGCCAGACAGTTCTTCTGGAAACACCATATATTTT. Translated, it gives CAWPDSSSGNTIYF.

On this clonotype itself: One junction end disagrees with the germline gene, perhaps due to a read error. The J gene is TRBJ2-7, the V gene TRBV10-3, with 8 bases lining up with TRBD2. The germline gives CDR1 ENHRY, CDR2 SYGVKD. The CDR3 sequence is 19 residues long. The DNA of the CDR3 is TGTGGCATCAGTGAGGCGGGGACTAGTGGGAGCCCCGGAAAGTACGAGCAGTACTTC. Translated: CGISEAGTSGSPGKYEQYF.

The sample holds many counts of this clonotype. This chain joins TRBV20-1 and TRBJ2-4; D perhaps matches TRBD2 (6 bases). Germline loops: CDR1 DFQATT, CDR2 SNEGSKA (reference sequence). V lost 6 bases to trimming and J lost 4 bases, with 16 bases between them. The length of the CDR3 is 14 residues. The CDR3 DNA follows: TGCAGTGCAGGGGTAGGGACTTTGAAAAACATTCAGTACTTC. Amino acids: CSAGVGTLKNIQYF.

With respect to this clonotype: A much larger clone lies one base from this, so it may be a read error. V and J are TRBV14 and TRBJ2-5; D not certain. Germline CDR1 SGHDN, CDR2 FVKESK. There are 17 residues in the CDR3. Trimming removed 1 base at V and 2 bases at J, with 17 bases between. DNA for the CDR3: TGTGCCAGCAGCCAAGTTGGGCAGCGTATCCCTCAAGAGACCCAGTACTTC. Translating it yields CASSQVGQRIPQETQYF.

This clonotype showed up many times. The chain joins TRBV5-1 to TRBJ2-5; TRBD1 might be the D (5 bases). Per germline, CDR1 SGHRS and CDR2 YFSETQ. The CDR3 extends over 14 amino acids. Trimming stripped 0 bases from V and 3 bases from J, with 9 bases between. CDR3 loop: CASSLGTQEETQYF. The CDR3 DNA sequence: TGCGCCAGCAGCTTGGGGACACAGGAAGAGACCCAGTACTTC.

Points on this clonotype: Relative to the germline gene, one junction end is altered; a read error may explain this. In DNA, the CDR3 is TGTGCCGGCTCACCCGGACAGGCGCATCAGCCCCAGCATTTT. Encoded protein: CAGSPGQAHQPQHF. The chain employs TRBV18 and TRBJ1-5, with 7 positions matching TRBD1. Germline-derived CDR1 and CDR2 are KGHSH and LQKENI. The CDR3 extends over 14 amino acids. The full variable domain, its missing parts supplied by reference TRBV18 and TRBJ1-5, is NAGVMQNPRHLVRRRGQEARLRCSPMKGHSHVYWYRQLPEEGLKFMVYLQKENIIDESGMPKERFSAEFPKEGPSILRIQQVVRGDSAAYFCAGSPGQAHQPQHFGDGTRLSIL.

This clonotype was found many times. This chain connects TRBV15 to TRBJ1-1; D not certain. The CDR3 length is 15 residues. Germline-derived CDR1 and CDR2 are LNHNV and YYDKDF (reference sequence). Trimming shortened V by 0 bases and J by 0 bases, and 8 bases separated the two germline ends. CDR3: CATSREGSMNTEAFF. The DNA of the CDR3 is TGTGCCACCAGCAGAGAAGGCTCTATGAACACTGAAGCTTTCTTT.

The sample holds a few counts of this clonotype. The chain uses TRBV12-3 or TRBV12-4 and TRBJ2-7, with D tentatively TRBD2 (5 bases). V lost 1 base and J lost 5, with 12 bases in between. The CDR3 is made up of 14 amino acids. The CDR3 DNA follows: TGTGCCAGCAGTTTAGTGAGTGGAGGCGACGAGCAGTACTTC. Protein product: CASSLVSGGDEQYF.

A few counts support this clonotype. V usage is TRBV5-1 and J usage is TRBJ2-2; TRBD1 agrees at 10 bases. CDR1 and CDR2 (germline): SGHRS, YFSETQ. The junction had 11 bases not matched to a gene; V was cut back by 6 bases and J by 0 bases. This CDR3 has 18 amino acids. The CDR3 DNA reads TGCGCCAGCACCCCCGGGACAGGGGATTCGGCGAACACCGGGGAGCTGTTTTTT. Residues: CASTPGTGDSANTGELFF.

This clonotype appeared many times. In DNA, the CDR3 is TGCGCCAGCAGCCTGACAGGGGAAACTAACTATGGCTACACCTTC. It specifies CASSLTGETNYGYTF. The chain joins TRBV5-1 to TRBJ1-2; TRBD1 aligns across 8 bases. V lost 4 bases to trimming and J lost 0 bases; unmatched junction nucleotides: 5. The CDR3 length is 15 residues. Germline values: CDR1 SGHRS, CDR2 YFSETQ.

This clonotype was seen at least ten times. The rearrangement joins TRBV6-2 or TRBV6-3 to TRBJ2-7; TRBD1 matches at 8 bases. With V trimmed by 4 bases and J by 3 bases, 8 bases remained unmatched. This CDR3 is built from 15 residues. CDR1 and CDR2 from the germline V gene are MNHEY and SVGEGT. CDR3 DNA sequence: TGTGCCAGCAGTTCGTCGTGGACAGGGATCTACGAGCAGTACTTC. Amino acids: CASSSSWTGIYEQYF.

In its sample, this clonotype was seen many times. The chain uses TRBV5-1 and TRBJ2-7; 7 positions match TRBD1. Germline CDR1 reads SGHRS; CDR2 reads YFSETQ. The CDR3 contains 14 residues. The ends lost 4 bases at V and 2 bases at J; junction bases unmatched: 6. The CDR3 DNA sequence: TGCGCCAGCAGCAAAGGGGACAGCGCCTACGAGCAGTACTTC. Translation gives CASSKGDSAYEQYF.

There are many counts of this clonotype. V and J are TRBV7-3 and TRBJ2-2; D is uncertain. This CDR3 comprises 14 residues. Trimming shortened V by 5 bases and J by 1 base, and 8 bases separated the two germline ends. Germline V gives CDR1 SGHTA, CDR2 FQGTGA. The CDR3 protein is CASSDHLNTGELFF. The CDR3 bases are TGTGCCAGCAGCGACCACCTGAACACCGGGGAGCTGTTTTTT.

The rearrangement uses TRBV4-3 and TRBJ1-6, with D possibly TRBD1 on 6 matching bases. Deletions cut 0 bases from V and 9 bases from J, with 15 bases between. The CDR3 spans 16 residues. Germline CDR1 is LGHNA and CDR2 is YSLEER. CDR3 sequence reads: CASSQDVGGGGSPLHF. The CDR3 DNA reads TGCGCCAGCAGCCAAGATGTCGGGGGCGGGGGTTCACCCCTCCACTTT.

The chain is built from TRBV6-1 and TRBJ1-2; a weak D match, TRBD1 (5 bases). Trimming stripped 5 bases from V and 4 bases from J, with 11 bases between. The CDR3 sequence is 13 residues long. CDR1 MNHNS and CDR2 SASEGT come from the germline V gene. CDR3 sequence: CASSPWGGYGYTF. CDR3 DNA: TGTGCCAGCAGTCCTTGGGGGGGCTATGGCTACACCTTC.

This clonotype was observed many times. The chain joins TRBV30 to TRBJ1-2; D gene uncertain. This CDR3 spans 14 amino acids. The germline V gene has CDR1 GTSNPN and CDR2 SVGIG (reference sequence). V was pared by 0 bases and J by 3 bases, with 11 bases between. The CDR3 DNA follows: TGTGCCTGGAGTGTACAATTGGTAGACTATGGCTACACCTTC. Encoded protein: CAWSVQLVDYGYTF. Full variable domain (missing parts from reference TRBV30 and TRBJ1-2): SQTIHQWPATLVQPVGSPLSLECTVEGTSNPNLYWYRQAAGRGLQLLFYSVGIGQISSEVPQNLSASRPQDRQFILSSKKLLLSDSGFYLCAWSVQLVDYGYTFGSGTRLTVV.

Many counts were recorded for this clonotype. The chain is built from TRBV6-2 or TRBV6-3 and TRBJ2-7; 7 bases are a match to TRBD2. This CDR3 is 12 amino acids long. The germline CDR1 and CDR2 sequences are MNHEY and SVGEGT. V trimming: 4 bases; J trimming: 6 bases; junction bases outside the gene matches: 3. CDR3 sequence reads: CASSFGLGEQYF. The CDR3 DNA is TGTGCCAGCAGTTTTGGACTAGGCGAGCAGTACTTC.

This clonotype was seen at least ten times. This chain links TRBV5-1 with TRBJ2-5; possibly TRBD2 for D (7 bases). CDR3 size: 15 residues. The ends were cut back, 3 bases at V and 2 bases at J, with 14 bases in the middle. Germline V CDR1 and CDR2: SGHRS, YFSETQ. The CDR3 reads CASSSAGHFQETQYF. Written as DNA, the CDR3 is TGCGCCAGCAGCTCAGCGGGACACTTTCAAGAGACCCAGTACTTC.

The chain joins TRBV2 to TRBJ2-5; D is possibly TRBD1 (6 bases). Trimming took 8 bases from V and 4 from J, leaving 20 bases between them. The CDR3 covers 15 residues. CDR1 SNHLY and CDR2 FYNNEI come from the germline V gene. The CDR3 region is CASGRGTGSPETQYF. CDR3 sequence (DNA): TGTGCCAGCGGCAGGGGAACAGGGAGTCCAGAGACCCAGTACTTC.

CDR3 in DNA: TGTGCCAGCAGTGAAGACAGGGGTGTTTTACGCGAGCAGTACTTC. Protein sequence: CASSEDRGVLREQYF. This chain links TRBV6-1 with TRBJ2-7; 7 bases fit TRBD1. CDR3 length equals 15 residues. Germline lookup yields CDR1 MNHNS and CDR2 SASEGT. Unmatched junction bases numbered 9, after V lost 1 base and J lost 6 bases.

As for this clonotype: One end of the junction varies from germline; a read error may be responsible. The chain joins TRBV12-3 or TRBV12-4 to TRBJ2-2; D might be TRBD1 (6 bases). The CDR3 contains 12 residues. The CDR3 protein is CASTTGPGELSF. As DNA, the CDR3 is TGTGCCAGCACTACAGGGCCCGGGGAGCTGTCTTTT.

The rearrangement links TRBV7-2 to TRBJ2-7; D is possibly TRBD2 (5 bases). Looked up from germline, CDR1 is SGHTA and CDR2 is FQGNSA. The CDR3 is 14 residues long. V lost 6 bases and J lost 4, with 16 bases in between. For the CDR3, the DNA is TGTGCCAGCAGTTTATGGGGAGTAGTTTACGAGCAGTACTTC. Residues: CASSLWGVVYEQYF.

Ten or more counts support this clonotype. The chain carries TRBV30 and TRBJ1-2; 7 positions agree with TRBD1. CDR3 size: 13 residues. V gave up 2 bases and J gave up 5 bases; unmatched junction bases: 5. Per the germline V gene, CDR1 is GTSNPN and CDR2 is SVGIG (reference sequence). For the CDR3, the DNA is TGTGCCTGGAGTATCAACAGGGGATATGGCTACACCTTC. Translating it yields CAWSINRGYGYTF. Full variable domain (outside the CDR3, taken from reference TRBV30 and TRBJ1-2): SQTIHQWPATLVQPVGSPLSLECTVEGTSNPNLYWYRQAAGRGLQLLFYSVGIGQISSEVPQNLSASRPQDRQFILSSKKLLLSDSGFYLCAWSINRGYGYTFGSGTRLTVV.

This clonotype was seen many times. J is TRBJ1-2 and V is TRBV24-1; D unclear. Trimming shortened V by 2 bases and J by 2 bases, and 8 bases separated the two germline ends. The CDR3 totals 14 residues. Germline V lookup: CDR1 KGHDR, CDR2 SFDVKD. CDR3 region: CATSDYPANYGYTF. The DNA of the CDR3 is TGTGCCACCAGTGATTATCCAGCCAACTATGGCTACACCTTC.

The sample holds many counts of this clonotype. This rearrangement joins TRBV18 to TRBJ1-1, with a tentative D call TRBD1 (6 bases). Per germline, CDR1 KGHSH and CDR2 LQKENI. This CDR3 is 13 amino acids long. The V end lost 3 bases, the J end lost 6 bases, and 11 bases lay between the germline ends. The CDR3 here is CASSPENRAEAFF. The CDR3 nucleotides are TGTGCCAGCTCACCCGAAAACAGGGCTGAAGCTTTCTTT.

V usage is TRBV5-1 and J usage is TRBJ2-5; D unclear. This CDR3 has 13 amino acids. The germline gives CDR1 SGHRS, CDR2 YFSETQ. The V and J ends lost 7 bases and 4 bases respectively, with 14 bases between them. The CDR3 protein is CASARTSAETQYF. The CDR3 region has the DNA TGCGCCAGCGCCCGGACCTCGGCAGAGACCCAGTACTTC.